Below are 2 T cell receptor beta chains sequenced from a single sample in a study of cytomegalovirus exposure and HLA in healthy donors (dated by TCRdb to the late 2010s). The library was built by means of the immunoSEQ multiplex PCR assay. The multiplex PCR relied on a mix of 60 forward primers for TCR Vbeta segments and 13 reverse primers for TCR Jbeta segments. What TCRdb holds here is the immuneACCESS table cut down to in-frame rearrangements. Part of the clones is not present; checked against another copy, under half of the missing clones reflect an unresolved V gene, and the others are unexplained. This sample lists roughly 100,000 clones; 65% to 80% were detected once. The leading ten clones occupy roughly 3.9% of the sample. Sequenced sample: PBMCs. The receptors stem from a man aged 55 to 70 in good health and CMV-seronegative.

The genes are TRBV7-2 and TRBJ1-1, with D tentatively TRBD1 (6 bases). The CDR3 has 13 amino acids. Germline assignment: CDR1 SGHTA and CDR2 FQGNSA. V lost 8 bases, J lost 1 base, and 11 bases lay in between. CDR3 loop: CASADRTNTEAFF. For the CDR3, the DNA is TGTGCCAGCGCCGACAGGACGAACACTGAAGCTTTCTTT. Supplemented by reference TRBV7-2 and TRBJ1-1, the full variable domain reads GAGVSQSPSNKVTEKGKDVELRCDPISGHTALYWYRQSLGQGLEFLIYFQGNSAPDKSGLPSDRFSAERTGGSVSTLTIQRTQQEDSAVYLCASADRTNTEAFFGQGTRLTVV.

This clone has just a few counts. The chain recombines TRBV6-5 with TRBJ1-2; no clear D. The CDR3 covers 13 residues. The V gene's germline CDR1 is MNHEY and CDR2 SVGAGI. Trimming cost V 5 bases and J 4 bases, with 11 bases left between them. This CDR3 reads CASSPMEVYGYTF. CDR3 in DNA: TGTGCCAGCAGTCCAATGGAGGTCTATGGCTACACCTTC.